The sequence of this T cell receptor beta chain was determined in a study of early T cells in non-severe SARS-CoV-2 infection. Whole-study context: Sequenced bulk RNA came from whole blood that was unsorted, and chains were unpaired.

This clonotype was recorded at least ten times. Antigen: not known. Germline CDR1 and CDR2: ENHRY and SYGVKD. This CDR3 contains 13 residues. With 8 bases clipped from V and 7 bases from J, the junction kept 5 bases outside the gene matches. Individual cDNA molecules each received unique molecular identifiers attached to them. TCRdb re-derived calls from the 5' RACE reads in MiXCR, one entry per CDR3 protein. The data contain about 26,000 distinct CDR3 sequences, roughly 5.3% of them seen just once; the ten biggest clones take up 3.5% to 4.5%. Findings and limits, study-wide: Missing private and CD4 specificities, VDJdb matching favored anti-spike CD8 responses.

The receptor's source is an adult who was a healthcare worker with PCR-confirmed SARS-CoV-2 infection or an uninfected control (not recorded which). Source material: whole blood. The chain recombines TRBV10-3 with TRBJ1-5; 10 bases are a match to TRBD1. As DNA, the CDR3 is TGTGCCATCGGGACAGGGGAGGGCCAGCCCCAGCATTTT. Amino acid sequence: CAIGTGEGQPQHF.